These 23 T cell receptor beta chains share one sample of origin, sequenced in a study of cytomegalovirus exposure and HLA in healthy donors. The PCR made use of 60 Vbeta and 13 Jbeta primers. The table came from immunoSEQ multiplex PCR; TCRdb's copy has only in-frame clones and leaves some out. The table records some 74,000 clones, around 82% of them present only once. Sequenced sample: PBMCs. The receptors stem from a male donor in good health and CMV-seronegative.

In this sample, this clone turned up a few times. The junction does not match germline at one end; this may be a read error. This rearrangement joins TRBV27 to TRBJ1-2, with a weak D call TRBD1 (6 bases). CDR3 length: 15 amino acids. Germline CDR1 and CDR2: MNHEY and SMNVEV (reference sequence). CDR3 sequence reads: CASSPANRVLNGYPF. In DNA form, the CDR3 reads TGTGCCAGCAGTCCAGCCAACAGGGTTTTGAATGGCTACCCCTTC.

This clone was seen once. This chain links TRBV7-2 with TRBJ2-7, with D hard to call. V lost 5 bases and J lost 9, with 17 bases in between. Germline V lookup: CDR1 SGHTA, CDR2 FQGNSA. The CDR3 spans 13 residues. CDR3 in DNA: TGTGCCAGCAGCCCTACGGTCCGTAGTGGGCAGTACTTC. Its protein is CASSPTVRSGQYF.

This chain links TRBV2 with TRBJ1-2; 10 bases fit TRBD1. This CDR3 is built from 16 residues. Germline CDR1 SNHLY, CDR2 FYNNEI. V shed 5 bases and J 7 bases; nucleotides not matched to a gene: 13. CDR3 residues: CASSMDRDRGRIGYTF. Here the CDR3 DNA reads TGTGCCAGCAGTATGGACCGGGACAGGGGCAGGATTGGCTACACCTTC.

V is TRBV5-1 and J is TRBJ2-5; D might be TRBD1 (5 bases). With 2 bases removed from V and 6 bases from J, the gap between germline ends came to 8 bases. This CDR3 contains 12 residues. CDR1 and CDR2 (germline): SGHRS, YFSETQ. This CDR3 is CASSLGDQTQYF. DNA for the CDR3: TGCGCCAGCAGCTTAGGGGATCAGACCCAGTACTTC.

Notes on this clone: A junction boundary mismatches the germline segment, possibly from a read error. CDR3 sequence: CATSGEVRRHNDGLFF. In DNA, the CDR3 is TGTGCCACCAGCGGAGAGGTCCGACGACACAACGACGGACTGTTTTTT. This chain uses TRBV15 with TRBJ1-4, with D unclear. CDR1 and CDR2 (germline): LNHNV, YYDKDF (reference sequence). The CDR3 sequence is 16 residues long. The whole variable domain, remainder taken from reference TRBV15 and TRBJ1-4, is DAMVIQNPRYQVTQFGKPVTLSCSQTLNHNVMYWYQQKSSQAPKLLFHYYDKDFNNEADTPDNFQSRRPNTSFCFLDIRSPGLGDTAMYLCATSGEVRRHNDGLFFGSGTQLSVL.

This clone was observed once. The V and J genes are TRBV5-1 and TRBJ2-1, with TRBD2 matching 10 bases. CDR3 length equals 14 residues. V was clipped by 2 bases and J by 8 bases; unmatched bases: 4. Germline V lookup: CDR1 SGHRS, CDR2 YFSETQ. The DNA of the CDR3 is TGCGCCAGCAGCTTAGCGGGAGGGTTTGATGAGCAGTTCTTC. Residues: CASSLAGGFDEQFF.

The chain recombines TRBV5-1 with TRBJ2-5; weak D call: TRBD1 (7 bases). The germline V and J ends were trimmed by 4 bases and 5 bases, with 18 bases remaining between them. The germline V gene encodes CDR1 SGHRS and CDR2 YFSETQ. The CDR3 has 15 residues. The CDR3, as DNA: TGCGCCAGCAGCGTTGGCAGGGGGGCCGTGGAGACCCAGTACTTC. This sequence encodes CASSVGRGAVETQYF.

This chain joins TRBV7-9 and TRBJ1-5; unclear D gene. V was pared by 4 bases and J by 7 bases, with 11 bases between. The germline gives CDR1 SEHNR, CDR2 FQNEAQ (reference sequence). The CDR3 length is 13 residues. The CDR3 sequence: CASSYADMQPQHF. CDR3 sequence (DNA): TGTGCCAGCAGCTACGCAGACATGCAGCCCCAGCATTTT.

This clone was recorded only once. The chain has TRBV6-5 and TRBJ2-3, with 10 bases lining up with TRBD2. The germline V gene has CDR1 MNHEY and CDR2 SVGAGI. Trimming took 8 bases from V and 3 from J; bases not matched to a gene: 5. The CDR3 loop spans 14 amino acids. The CDR3, as DNA: TGTGCCAGCCAACCGGGACTAGCGACAGATACGCAGTATTTT. Translation gives CASQPGLATDTQYF.

Only a few counts were recorded for this clone. J is TRBJ2-7 and V is TRBV29-1; 12 bases line up with TRBD2. The CDR3 length is 14 residues. Unmatched junction bases numbered 5, after V lost 5 bases and J lost 3 bases. Germline V gene data show CDR1 as SQVTM and CDR2 as ANQGSEA. CDR3 amino acids: CSVRTSGKNYEQYF. DNA for the CDR3: TGCAGCGTTAGGACTAGCGGGAAAAACTACGAGCAGTACTTC.

The chain links TRBV4-1 to TRBJ2-3; unclear D gene. The CDR3 sequence is 16 residues long. The V end was cut by 3 bases, the J end by 2 bases, with 15 bases between. Germline V gene sequence: CDR1 MGHRA, CDR2 YSYEKL. The CDR3 loop is CASSHLPQRNTDTQYF. CDR3 nucleotides: TGCGCCAGCAGCCACCTGCCACAGAGAAACACAGATACGCAGTATTTT.

The J gene is TRBJ2-7, the V gene TRBV5-1; TRBD2 matches at 9 bases. Trimming at V came to 4 bases and at J to 0 bases, leaving 17 bases not matched to a gene. CDR3 size: 19 residues. Germline V gene data show CDR1 as SGHRS and CDR2 as YFSETQ. The CDR3 nucleotides are TGCGCCAGCAGCCTTGGGACCGTTGGTAGCGGGAGACCCTCCTACGAGCAGTACTTC. It translates to CASSLGTVGSGRPSYEQYF.

This clone has only a few counts. This chain connects TRBV25-1 to TRBJ1-4; 7 nucleotides match TRBD1. Germline trimming cut 5 bases from V and 0 bases from J; bases unmatched to any gene: 6. This CDR3 spans 16 amino acids. From germline, CDR1 is MGHDK and CDR2 SYGVNS. As DNA, the CDR3 is TGTGCCAGCAGTCTAAGTCAGGGGGCAACTAATGAAAAACTGTTTTTT. Its protein is CASSLSQGATNEKLFF.

The chain is built from TRBV7-6 and TRBJ2-5, with D uncertain. Germline assignment: CDR1 SGHVS and CDR2 FNYEAQ. There are 12 residues in the CDR3. V was shortened by 4 bases and J by 1 base, with 4 bases between the two germline ends. CDR3 sequence: CASSSVQETQYF. In DNA, the CDR3 is TGTGCCAGCAGCTCCGTCCAAGAGACCCAGTACTTC.

This clone was detected only a few times. The chain carries TRBV30 and TRBJ1-2; 10 nucleotides match TRBD1. The length of the CDR3 is 15 residues. V gave up 7 bases and J gave up 5 bases; unmatched junction bases: 13. The germline CDR1 and CDR2 sequences are GTSNPN and SVGIG (reference sequence). The CDR3 nucleotides are TGTGCCTCATACGCCGGGACAGGGGCGCGGTATGGCTACACCTTC. This sequence encodes CASYAGTGARYGYTF.

The chain joins TRBV29-1 to TRBJ1-2; 7 bases are shared with TRBD1. Germline trimming cut 6 bases from V and 4 bases from J; bases unmatched to any gene: 8. From germline, CDR1 is SQVTM and CDR2 ANQGSEA. CDR3 length: 13 residues. The CDR3 region is CSVVQGRSYGYTF. CDR3 bases: TGCAGCGTGGTACAGGGGAGGAGCTATGGCTACACCTTC.

The chain recombines TRBV19 with TRBJ1-1; D uncertain. CDR1 and CDR2 from the germline V gene are LNHDA and SQIVND (reference sequence). With 9 bases removed from V and 5 bases from J, the gap between germline ends came to 19 bases. The CDR3 contains 14 residues. The CDR3 sequence is CASIRTNAGTEAFF. CDR3 DNA: TGTGCCAGCATCCGAACGAACGCCGGGACTGAAGCTTTCTTT.

The chain joins TRBV7-8 to TRBJ2-3, with 8 bases fitting TRBD1. CDR1 is SGHVS and CDR2 is FQNEAQ in the germline V gene. CDR3 size: 16 residues. With 5 bases clipped from V and 0 bases from J, the junction kept 7 bases outside the gene matches. The CDR3 protein is CASSPRTGSSTDTQYF. The DNA of the CDR3 is TGTGCCAGCAGCCCACGGACAGGGAGTAGCACAGATACGCAGTATTTT.

This chain joins TRBV7-9 and TRBJ2-3; TRBD2 agrees at 9 bases. The CDR3 runs to 14 residues. The V gene's germline CDR1 is SEHNR and CDR2 FQNEAQ (reference sequence). V shed 0 bases, J shed 14 bases, and the junction held 9 bases outside the gene matches. CDR3 in DNA: TGTGCCAGCAGCTTAGCGCACAGCGGGAGGCCTCCGTATTTT. Translated, it gives CASSLAHSGRPPYF. Based on the CDR3 plus reference TRBV7-9 and TRBJ2-3, the full variable domain is DTGVSQNPRHKITKRGQNVTFRCDPISEHNRLYWYRQTLGQGPEFLTYFQNEAQLEKSRLLSDRFSAERPKGSFSTLEIQRTEQGDSAMYLCASSLAHSGRPPYFGPGTRLTVL.

V usage is TRBV25-1 and J usage is TRBJ1-1; D unclear. This CDR3 comprises 12 residues. Germline V gives CDR1 MGHDK, CDR2 SYGVNS. The V gene lost 6 bases and the J gene lost 10 bases, with 15 bases spanning the gap. CDR3: CASSPGQEGAFF. CDR3 in DNA: TGTGCCAGCAGCCCGGGTCAAGAGGGAGCTTTCTTT.

The V call is TRBV7-9, the J call TRBJ1-2, with D unresolved. Deletions cut 6 bases from V and 6 bases from J, with 23 bases between. The CDR3 has 16 residues. CDR1 SEHNR and CDR2 FQNEAQ come from the germline V gene (reference sequence). CDR3 in amino acids: CASSSPSLEIRDGYTF. The CDR3 coding sequence is TGTGCCAGCAGTTCACCCTCATTGGAAATTCGGGATGGCTACACCTTC.

This chain joins TRBV30 and TRBJ1-5; 9 positions match TRBD1. V lost 2 bases to trimming and J lost 3 bases; unmatched junction nucleotides: 5. The CDR3 consists of 15 residues. Germline assignment: CDR1 GTSNPN and CDR2 SVGIG (reference sequence). The CDR3 region has the DNA TGTGCCTGGAGTCGGGACAGGGCGGACAATCAGCCCCAGCATTTT. Its protein is CAWSRDRADNQPQHF. The full variable domain, rest sourced from reference TRBV30 and TRBJ1-5, is SQTIHQWPATLVQPVGSPLSLECTVEGTSNPNLYWYRQAAGRGLQLLFYSVGIGQISSEVPQNLSASRPQDRQFILSSKKLLLSDSGFYLCAWSRDRADNQPQHFGDGTRLSIL.

On this clone itself: Its ends do not fully match the called genes, so a read error is possible. The V call is TRBV5-4, the J call TRBJ1-2, with 8 bases that match TRBD1. The CDR3 length is 14 residues. Germline CDR1 SGHNT, CDR2 YYREEE (reference sequence). CDR3 in DNA: TGTGCCAGCAGCCCAGGGGGCCCGAACTATGGCCACACCTTC. Its protein product is CASSPGGPNYGHTF.